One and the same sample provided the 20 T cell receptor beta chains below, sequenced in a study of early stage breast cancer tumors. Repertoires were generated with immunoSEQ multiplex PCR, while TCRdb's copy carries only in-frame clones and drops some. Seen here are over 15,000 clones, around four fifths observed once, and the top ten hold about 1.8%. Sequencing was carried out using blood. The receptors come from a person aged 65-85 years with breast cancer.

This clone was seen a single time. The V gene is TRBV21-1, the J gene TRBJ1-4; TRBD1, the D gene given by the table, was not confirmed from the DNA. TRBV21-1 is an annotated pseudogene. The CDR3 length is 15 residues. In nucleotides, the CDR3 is TGTGCCAGCAGCGACCTTGGGGCAGCTAATGAAAAACTGTTTTTT. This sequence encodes CASSDLGAANEKLFF.

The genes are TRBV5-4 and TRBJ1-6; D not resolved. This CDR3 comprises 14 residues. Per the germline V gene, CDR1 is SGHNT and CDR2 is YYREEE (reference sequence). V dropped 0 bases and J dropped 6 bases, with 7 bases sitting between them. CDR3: CASSLETVNSPLHF. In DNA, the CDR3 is TGTGCCAGCAGCTTGGAAACGGTTAATTCACCCCTCCACTTT. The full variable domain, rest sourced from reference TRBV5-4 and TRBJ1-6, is ETGVTQSPTHLIKTRGQQVTLRCSSQSGHNTVSWYQQALGQGPQFIFQYYREEENGRGNFPPRFSGLQFPNYSSELNVNALELDDSALYLCASSLETVNSPLHFGNGTRLTVT.

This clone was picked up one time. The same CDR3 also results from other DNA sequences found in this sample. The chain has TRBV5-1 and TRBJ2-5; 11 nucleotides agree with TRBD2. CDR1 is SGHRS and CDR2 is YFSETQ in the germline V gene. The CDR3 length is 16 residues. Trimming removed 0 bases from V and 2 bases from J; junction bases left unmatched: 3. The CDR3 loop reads CASSLGLAGGQETQYF. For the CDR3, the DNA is TGCGCCAGCAGCTTGGGTCTAGCGGGGGGACAAGAGACCCAGTACTTC.

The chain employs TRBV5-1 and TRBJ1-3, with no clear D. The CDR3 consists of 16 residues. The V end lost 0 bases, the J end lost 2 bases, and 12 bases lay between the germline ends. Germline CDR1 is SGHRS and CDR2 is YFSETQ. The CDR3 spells CASSLGQVNPGNTIYF. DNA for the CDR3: TGCGCCAGCAGCTTGGGTCAGGTAAACCCTGGAAACACCATATATTTT.

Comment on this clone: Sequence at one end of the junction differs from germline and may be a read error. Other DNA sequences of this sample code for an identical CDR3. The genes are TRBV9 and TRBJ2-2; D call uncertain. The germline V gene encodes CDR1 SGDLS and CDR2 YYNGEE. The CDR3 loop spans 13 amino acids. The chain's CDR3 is CASTRLVTGELFF. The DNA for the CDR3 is TGCGCCAGCACCAGACTTGTAACCGGGGAGCTGTTTTTT.

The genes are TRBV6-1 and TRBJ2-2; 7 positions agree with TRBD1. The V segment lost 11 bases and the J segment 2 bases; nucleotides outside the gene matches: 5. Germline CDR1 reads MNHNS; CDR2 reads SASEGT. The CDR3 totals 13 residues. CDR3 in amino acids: CAPRDSNTGELFF. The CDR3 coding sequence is TGTGCCCCCCGGGACAGCAACACCGGGGAGCTGTTTTTT.

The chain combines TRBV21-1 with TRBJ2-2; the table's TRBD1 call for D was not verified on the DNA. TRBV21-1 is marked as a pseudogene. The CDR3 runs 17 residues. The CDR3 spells CASSKGGAGRHLRELFF. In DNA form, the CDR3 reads TGTGCCAGCAGCAAAGGTGGGGCAGGGCGCCATCTTCGGGAGCTGTTTTTT.

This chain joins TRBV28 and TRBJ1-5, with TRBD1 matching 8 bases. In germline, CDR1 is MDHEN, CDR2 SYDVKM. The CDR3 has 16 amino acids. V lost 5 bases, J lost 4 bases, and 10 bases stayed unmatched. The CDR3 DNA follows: TGTGCCAGCAGTCAGACAGGGGCCCTTGGTAATCAGCCCCAGCATTTT. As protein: CASSQTGALGNQPQHF.

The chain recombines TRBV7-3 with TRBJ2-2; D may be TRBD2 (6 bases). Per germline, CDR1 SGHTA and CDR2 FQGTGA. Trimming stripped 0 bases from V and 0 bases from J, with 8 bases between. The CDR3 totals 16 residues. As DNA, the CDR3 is TGTGCCAGCAGCTTAACGGGGGGATCGAACACCGGGGAGCTGTTTTTT. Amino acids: CASSLTGGSNTGELFF.

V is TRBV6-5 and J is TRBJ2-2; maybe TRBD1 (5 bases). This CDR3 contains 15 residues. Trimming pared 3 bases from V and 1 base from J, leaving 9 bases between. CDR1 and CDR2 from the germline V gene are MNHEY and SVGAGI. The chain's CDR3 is CASSYFRGNTGELFF. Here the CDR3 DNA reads TGTGCCAGCAGTTATTTTAGGGGGAACACCGGGGAGCTGTTTTTT.

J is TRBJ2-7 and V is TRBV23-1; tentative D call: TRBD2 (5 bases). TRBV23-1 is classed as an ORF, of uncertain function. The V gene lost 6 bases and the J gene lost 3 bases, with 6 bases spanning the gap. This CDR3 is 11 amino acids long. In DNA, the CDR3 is TGCGCCAGCAGGGACTGCTACGAGCAGTACTTC. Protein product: CASRDCYEQYF.

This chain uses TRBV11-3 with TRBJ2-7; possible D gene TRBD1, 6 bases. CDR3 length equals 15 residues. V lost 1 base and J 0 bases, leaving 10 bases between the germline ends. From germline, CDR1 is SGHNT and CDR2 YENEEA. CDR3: CASSLGADSSYEQYF. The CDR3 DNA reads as TGTGCCAGCAGCTTAGGAGCGGACAGCTCCTACGAGCAGTACTTC.

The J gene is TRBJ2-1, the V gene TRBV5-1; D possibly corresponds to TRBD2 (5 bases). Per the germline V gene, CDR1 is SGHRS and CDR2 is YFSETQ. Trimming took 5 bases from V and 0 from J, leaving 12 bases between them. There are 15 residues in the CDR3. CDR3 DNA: TGCGCCAGCAGAGTCTGGGAGAGCTCCTACAATGAGCAGTTCTTC. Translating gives CASRVWESSYNEQFF. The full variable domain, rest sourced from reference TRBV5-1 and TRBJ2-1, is KAGVTQTPRYLIKTRGQQVTLSCSPISGHRSVSWYQQTPGQGLQFLFEYFSETQRNKGNFPGRFSGRQFSNSRSEMNVSTLELGDSALYLCASRVWESSYNEQFFGPGTRLTVL.

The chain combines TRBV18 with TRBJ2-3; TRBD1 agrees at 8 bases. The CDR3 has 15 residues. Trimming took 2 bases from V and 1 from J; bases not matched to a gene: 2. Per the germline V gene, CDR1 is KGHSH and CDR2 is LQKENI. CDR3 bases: TGTGCCAGCTCACCAGTGGGACAGGGCACAGATACGCAGTATTTT. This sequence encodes CASSPVGQGTDTQYF.

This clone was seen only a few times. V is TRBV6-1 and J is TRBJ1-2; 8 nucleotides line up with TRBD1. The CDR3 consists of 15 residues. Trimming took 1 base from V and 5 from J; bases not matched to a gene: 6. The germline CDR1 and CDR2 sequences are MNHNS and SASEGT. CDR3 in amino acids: CASSEGSGGSYGYTF. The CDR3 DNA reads TGTGCCAGCAGTGAAGGGTCAGGGGGCTCTTATGGCTACACCTTC.

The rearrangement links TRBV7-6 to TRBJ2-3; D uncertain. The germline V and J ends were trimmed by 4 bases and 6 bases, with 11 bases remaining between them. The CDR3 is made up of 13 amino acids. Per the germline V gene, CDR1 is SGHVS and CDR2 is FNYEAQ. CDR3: CASSSAPIDTQYF. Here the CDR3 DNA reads TGTGCCAGCAGCTCAGCCCCAATTGATACGCAGTATTTT.

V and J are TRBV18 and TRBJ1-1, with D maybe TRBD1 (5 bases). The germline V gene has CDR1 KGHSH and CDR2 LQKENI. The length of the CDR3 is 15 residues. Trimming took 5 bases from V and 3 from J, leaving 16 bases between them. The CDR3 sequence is CASSTNLGGDTEAFF. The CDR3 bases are TGTGCCAGCTCAACCAACCTGGGAGGGGACACTGAAGCTTTCTTT.

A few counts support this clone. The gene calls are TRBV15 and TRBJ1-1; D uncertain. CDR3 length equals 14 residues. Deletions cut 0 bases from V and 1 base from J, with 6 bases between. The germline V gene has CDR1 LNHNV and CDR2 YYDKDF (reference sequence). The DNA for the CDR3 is TGTGCCACCAGCAGAGATAGTCAGAACACTGAAGCTTTCTTT. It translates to CATSRDSQNTEAFF.

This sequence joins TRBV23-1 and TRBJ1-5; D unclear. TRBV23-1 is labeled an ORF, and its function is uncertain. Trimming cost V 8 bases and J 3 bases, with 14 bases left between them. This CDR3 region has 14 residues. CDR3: CASWQAFLNQPQHF. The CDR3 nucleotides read TGCGCCAGCTGGCAGGCCTTTCTCAATCAGCCCCAGCATTTT.

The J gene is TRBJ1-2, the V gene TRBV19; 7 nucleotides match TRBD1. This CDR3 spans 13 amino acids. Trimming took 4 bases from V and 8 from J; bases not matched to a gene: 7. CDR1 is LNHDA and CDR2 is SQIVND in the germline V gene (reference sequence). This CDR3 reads CASSTRQGGGYTF. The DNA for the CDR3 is TGTGCCAGTAGTACGAGACAGGGCGGCGGCTACACCTTC.